This T cell receptor beta chain derives from a study of T cell responses to AZD1222 COVID-19 vaccine (dated by TCRdb to the early 2020s). Study-wide context: Because spike-specific TCR depth and breadth did not differ between the two schedules, AZD1222 recipients who got a second dose at roughly 4 weeks were pooled with those who got a second dose at roughly 12 weeks. Trial participants were enrolled by age into subgroups of 18-55, 56-69 and 70-plus years, and around 140, 26 and 57 TCR-sequenced participants, respectively, were included in these subgroups. TCR sequencing was performed for about 250 trial participants, of whom about 200 were given two doses of AZD1222 and some 26 were given two doses of MenACWY control vaccine.

According to the germline V gene (reference sequence), CDR1 reads MNHEY and CDR2 reads SMNVEV. Here V drops 3 bases and J drops 1 base, and the junction holds 1 base not matched to any gene. The CDR3 measures 14 amino acids from cysteine to phenylalanine. Solely the CDR3 DNA is kept, with 42 bases framed from the first base. The CDR3 regions of human TCRbeta chains were analyzed by immunosequencing. The authors processed their data as follows. Repertoire TCRs were matched against a reference library of SARS-CoV-2-specific TCRs generated with the MIRA antigen-specificity platform. Breadth meant the fraction of unique TCRs that were SARS-CoV-2-associated, whereas depth meant the fraction of total T cells that were SARS-CoV-2-associated. Using the MIRA data, each spike-specific TCR was assigned both to the spike region to which the TCR was reactive and to a CD4 or CD8 class. Log10-transformed breadth and depth values were compared by one-way ANOVA with Sidak's multiple comparisons tests. In TCRdb, the immuneACCESS table is reduced to in-frame sequences with V and J assigned. These tables do not hold every clone; where another copy was compared, an unresolved V gene accounts for under half, and the others remain unexplained. V, J and clone size reflect that table, while D and trimming were determined from the DNA. A total of fewer than 120,000 clones appear in this sample, 80% to 95% of them only once. The top ten hold 7.5% to 9% of the sample.

Paper-wide results and their limitations: In the small 56-69-year group, the increase in depth fell short of significance, most likely because of low power. Reportedly, almost half of the unique spike-specific TCRs recognized epitopes lying outside the regions that are mutated in the B.1.351 and B.1.1.7 variants. No day 14 peak-response samples were available, so repertoires were characterized only after the peak T cell response. Participants were mostly white British, with more females than males. The authors suggested clonal diversity may have been underestimated. Only a handful of AZD1222 recipients were SARS-CoV-2 seropositive at baseline, limiting conclusions about previously exposed vaccinees. After two AZD1222 doses, both the breadth and the depth of spike-specific TCRs were significantly higher than at day 0 and than in MenACWY recipients. The whole spike protein was spanned by vaccine-associated CD4 TCRs, and dominant responses were seen in regions 160-218 and 743-854.

The time point label, as the study defines it: baseline before first vaccination. The vaccinee samples were drawn from two UK trials, COV001 and COV002, one of which was a single-blind randomized controlled phase 2/3 trial testing AZD1222 (ChAdOx1 nCoV-19) in healthy adults. For TCRbeta chain sequencing, PBMC samples were collected from trial participants at day 0 and at day 28 after the second dose. About this clone: Its antigen is still unknown. Per-base quality was not reported, and no clone a single base away is much larger than it. Different DNA sequences within this sample yield the same CDR3.

The chain is assembled from TRBV27 and TRBJ1-1; 8 nucleotides in the junction match TRBD1. The sample was peripheral blood, taken on day 0 of AZD1222 vaccination. This sequence was found in an adult in good health. CDR3 region: CASSFQGANTEAFF. DNA sequence: TGTGCCAGCAGTTTCCAGGGGGCGAACACTGAAGCTTTCTTT.